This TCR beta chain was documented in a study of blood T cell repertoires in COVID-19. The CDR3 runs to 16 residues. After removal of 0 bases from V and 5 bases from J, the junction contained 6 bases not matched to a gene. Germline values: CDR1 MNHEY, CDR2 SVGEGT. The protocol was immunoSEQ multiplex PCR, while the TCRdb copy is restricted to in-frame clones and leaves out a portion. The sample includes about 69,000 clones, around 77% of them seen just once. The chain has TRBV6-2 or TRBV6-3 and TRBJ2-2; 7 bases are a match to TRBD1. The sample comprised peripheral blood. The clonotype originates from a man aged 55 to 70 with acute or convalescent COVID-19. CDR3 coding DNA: TGTGCCAGCAGTTACTCTAGCACGGGACAGACCGGGGAGCTGTTTTTT. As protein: CASSYSSTGQTGELFF.